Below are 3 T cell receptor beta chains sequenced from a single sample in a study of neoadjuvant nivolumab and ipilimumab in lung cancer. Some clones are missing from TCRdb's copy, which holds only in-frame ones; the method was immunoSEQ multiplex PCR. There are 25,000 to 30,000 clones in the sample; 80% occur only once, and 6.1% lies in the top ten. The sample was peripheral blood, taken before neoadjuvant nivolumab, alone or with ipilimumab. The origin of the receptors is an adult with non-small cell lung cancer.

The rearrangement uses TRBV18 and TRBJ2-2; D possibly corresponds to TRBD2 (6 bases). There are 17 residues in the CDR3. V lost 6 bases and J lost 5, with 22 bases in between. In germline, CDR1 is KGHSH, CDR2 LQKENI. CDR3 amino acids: CASSPGAPRRGTGELFF. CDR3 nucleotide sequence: TGTGCCAGCTCCCCCGGGGCACCGCGGCGGGGAACCGGGGAGCTGTTTTTT.

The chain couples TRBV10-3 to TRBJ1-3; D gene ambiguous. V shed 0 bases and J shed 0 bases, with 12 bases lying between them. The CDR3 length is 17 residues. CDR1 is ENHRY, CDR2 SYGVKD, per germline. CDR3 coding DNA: TGTGCCATCAGTGAGTCGCCAGGTTCCCTCTCTGGAAACACCATATATTTT. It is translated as CAISESPGSLSGNTIYF.

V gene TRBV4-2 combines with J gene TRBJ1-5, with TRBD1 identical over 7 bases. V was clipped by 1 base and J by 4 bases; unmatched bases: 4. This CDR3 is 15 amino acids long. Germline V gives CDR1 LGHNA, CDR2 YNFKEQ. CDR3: CASSQGPTGNQPQHF. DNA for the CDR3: TGTGCCAGCAGCCAAGGTCCGACAGGGAATCAGCCCCAGCATTTT.